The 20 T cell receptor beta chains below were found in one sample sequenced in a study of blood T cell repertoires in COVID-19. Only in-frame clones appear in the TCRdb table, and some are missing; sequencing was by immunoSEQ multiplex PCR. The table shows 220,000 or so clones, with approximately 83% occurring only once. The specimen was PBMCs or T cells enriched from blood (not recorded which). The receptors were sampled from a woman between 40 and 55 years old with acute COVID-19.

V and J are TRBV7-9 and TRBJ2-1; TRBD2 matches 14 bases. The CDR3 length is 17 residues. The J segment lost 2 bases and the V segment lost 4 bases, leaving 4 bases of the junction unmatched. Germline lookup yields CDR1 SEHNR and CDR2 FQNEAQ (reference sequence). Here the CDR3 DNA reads TGTGCCAGCAGCTCCGGACTAGCGGGAGGTACCTACAATGAGCAGTTCTTC. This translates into CASSSGLAGGTYNEQFF.

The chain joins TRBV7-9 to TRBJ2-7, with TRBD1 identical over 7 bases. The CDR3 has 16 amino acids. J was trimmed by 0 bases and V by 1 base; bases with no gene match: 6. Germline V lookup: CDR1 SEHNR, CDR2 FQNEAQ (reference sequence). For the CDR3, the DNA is TGTGCCAGCAGCTTAGTTGGGACAGCGAGCTCCTACGAGCAGTACTTC. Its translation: CASSLVGTASSYEQYF.

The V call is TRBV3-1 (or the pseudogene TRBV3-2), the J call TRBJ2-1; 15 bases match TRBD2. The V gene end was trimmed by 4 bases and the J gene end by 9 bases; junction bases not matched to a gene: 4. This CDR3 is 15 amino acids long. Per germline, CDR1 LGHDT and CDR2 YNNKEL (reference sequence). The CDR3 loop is CASSLGLAGGGEQFF. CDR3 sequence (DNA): TGTGCCAGCAGCCTAGGACTAGCGGGAGGGGGTGAGCAGTTCTTC.

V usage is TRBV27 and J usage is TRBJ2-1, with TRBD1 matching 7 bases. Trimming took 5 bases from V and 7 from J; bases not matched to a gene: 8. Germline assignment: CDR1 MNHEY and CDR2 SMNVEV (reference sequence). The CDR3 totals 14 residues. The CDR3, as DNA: TGTGCCAGCAGTATCTACGACAGGGCGAATGAGCAGTTCTTC. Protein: CASSIYDRANEQFF.

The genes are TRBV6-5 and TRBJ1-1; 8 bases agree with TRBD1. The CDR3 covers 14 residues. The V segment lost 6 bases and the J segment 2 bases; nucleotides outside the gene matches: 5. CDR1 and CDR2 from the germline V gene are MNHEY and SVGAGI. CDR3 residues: CASRRDRSNTEAFF. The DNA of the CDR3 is TGTGCCAGCAGGAGGGACAGGTCTAACACTGAAGCTTTCTTT.

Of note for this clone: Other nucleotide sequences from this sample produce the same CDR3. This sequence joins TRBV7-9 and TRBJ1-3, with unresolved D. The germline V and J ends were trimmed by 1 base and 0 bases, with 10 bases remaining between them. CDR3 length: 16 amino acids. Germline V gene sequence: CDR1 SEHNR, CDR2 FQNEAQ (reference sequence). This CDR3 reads CASSLGGGSSGNTIYF. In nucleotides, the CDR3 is TGTGCCAGCAGCTTAGGTGGCGGATCCTCTGGAAACACCATATATTTT.

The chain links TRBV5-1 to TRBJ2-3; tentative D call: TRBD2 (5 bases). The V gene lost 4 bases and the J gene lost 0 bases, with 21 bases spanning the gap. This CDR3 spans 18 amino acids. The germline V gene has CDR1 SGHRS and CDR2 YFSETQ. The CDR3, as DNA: TGCGCCAGCAGCCACCTTACCCAAAGCGGTACTAGCACAGATACGCAGTATTTT. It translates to CASSHLTQSGTSTDTQYF.

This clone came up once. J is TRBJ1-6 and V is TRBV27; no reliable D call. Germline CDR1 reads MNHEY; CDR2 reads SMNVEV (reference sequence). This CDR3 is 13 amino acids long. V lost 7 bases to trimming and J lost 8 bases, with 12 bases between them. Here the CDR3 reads CASTTAPYSPLHF. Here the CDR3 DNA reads TGTGCCAGCACCACTGCCCCCTATTCACCCCTCCACTTT.

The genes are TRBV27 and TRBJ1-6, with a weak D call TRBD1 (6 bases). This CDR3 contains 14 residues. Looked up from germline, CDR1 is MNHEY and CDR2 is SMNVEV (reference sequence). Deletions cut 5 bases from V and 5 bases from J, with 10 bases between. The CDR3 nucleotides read TGTGCCAGCAGTCCGACAGGTCATAATTCACCCCTCCACTTT. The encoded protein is CASSPTGHNSPLHF.

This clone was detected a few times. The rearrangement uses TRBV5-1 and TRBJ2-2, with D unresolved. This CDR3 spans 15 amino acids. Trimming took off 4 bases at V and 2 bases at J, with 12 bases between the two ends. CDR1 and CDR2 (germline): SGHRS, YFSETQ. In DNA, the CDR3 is TGCGCCAGCAGCGTGATGGGCGTAAACACCGGGGAGCTGTTTTTT. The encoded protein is CASSVMGVNTGELFF.

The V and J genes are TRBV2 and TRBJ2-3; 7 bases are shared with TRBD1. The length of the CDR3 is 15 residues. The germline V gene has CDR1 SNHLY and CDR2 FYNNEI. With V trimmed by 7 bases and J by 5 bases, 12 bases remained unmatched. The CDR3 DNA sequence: TGTGCCAGCATTCCGGTAACAGGGGAAGAAGATACGCAGTATTTT. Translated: CASIPVTGEEDTQYF.

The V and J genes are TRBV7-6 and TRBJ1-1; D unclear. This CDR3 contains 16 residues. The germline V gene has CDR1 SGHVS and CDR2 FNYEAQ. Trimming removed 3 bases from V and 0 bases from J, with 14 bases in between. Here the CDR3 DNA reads TGTGCCAGCAGCTTGGCTCCCCCGGGGATGAACACTGAAGCTTTCTTT. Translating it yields CASSLAPPGMNTEAFF. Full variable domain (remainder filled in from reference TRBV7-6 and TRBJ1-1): GAGVSQSPRYKVTKRGQDVALRCDPISGHVSLYWYRQALGQGPEFLTYFNYEAQQDKSGLPNDRFSAERPEGSISTLTIQRTEQRDSAMYRCASSLAPPGMNTEAFFGQGTRLTVV.

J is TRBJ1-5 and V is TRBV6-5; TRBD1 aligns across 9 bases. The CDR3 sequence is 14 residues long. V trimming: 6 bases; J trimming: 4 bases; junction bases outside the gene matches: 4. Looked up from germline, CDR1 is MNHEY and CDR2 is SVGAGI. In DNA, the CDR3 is TGTGCCAGCAGCAAGGACAGGGGAAATCAGCCCCAGCATTTT. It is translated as CASSKDRGNQPQHF.

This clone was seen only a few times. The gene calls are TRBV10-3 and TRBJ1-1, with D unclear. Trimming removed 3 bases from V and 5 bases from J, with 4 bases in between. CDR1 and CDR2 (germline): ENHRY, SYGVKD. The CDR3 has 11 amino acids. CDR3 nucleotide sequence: TGTGCCATCAGTGACGGGACTGAAGCTTTCTTT. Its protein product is CAISDGTEAFF.

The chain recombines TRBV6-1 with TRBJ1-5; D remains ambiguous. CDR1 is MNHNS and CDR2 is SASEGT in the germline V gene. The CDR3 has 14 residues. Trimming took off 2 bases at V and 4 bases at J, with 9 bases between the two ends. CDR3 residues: CASSEPGLNQPQHF. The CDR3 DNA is TGTGCCAGCAGTGAACCGGGGTTAAATCAGCCCCAGCATTTT.

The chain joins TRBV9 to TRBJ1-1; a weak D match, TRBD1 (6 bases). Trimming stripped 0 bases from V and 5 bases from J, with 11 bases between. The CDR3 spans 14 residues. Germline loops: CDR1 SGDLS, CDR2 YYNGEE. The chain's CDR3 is CASSVGAGETEAFF. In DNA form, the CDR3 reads TGTGCCAGCAGCGTAGGGGCAGGGGAGACTGAAGCTTTCTTT. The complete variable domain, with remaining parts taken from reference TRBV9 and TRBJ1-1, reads DSGVTQTPKHLITATGQRVTLRCSPRSGDLSVYWYQQSLDQGLQFLIQYYNGEERAKGNILERFSAQQFPDLHSELNLSSLELGDSALYFCASSVGAGETEAFFGQGTRLTVV.

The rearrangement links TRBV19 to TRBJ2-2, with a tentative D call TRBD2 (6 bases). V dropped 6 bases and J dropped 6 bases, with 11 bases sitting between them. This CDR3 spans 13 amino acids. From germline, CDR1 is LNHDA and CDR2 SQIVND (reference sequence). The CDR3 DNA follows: TGTGCCAGTAGGACGACTAGTTCCGGGGAGCTGTTTTTT. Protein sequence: CASRTTSSGELFF. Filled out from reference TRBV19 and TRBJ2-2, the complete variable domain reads DGGITQSPKYLFRKEGQNVTLSCEQNLNHDAMYWYRQDPGQGLRLIYYSQIVNDFQKGDIAEGYSVSREKKESFPLTVTSAQKNPTAFYLCASRTTSSGELFFGEGSRLTVL.

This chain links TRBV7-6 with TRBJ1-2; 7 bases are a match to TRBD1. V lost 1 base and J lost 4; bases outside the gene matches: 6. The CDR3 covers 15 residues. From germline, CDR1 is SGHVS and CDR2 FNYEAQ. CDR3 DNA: TGTGCCAGCAGCTTAGGGGACAGTTACCCCTATGGCTACACCTTC. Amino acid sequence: CASSLGDSYPYGYTF. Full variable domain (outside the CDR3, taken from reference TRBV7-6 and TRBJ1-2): GAGVSQSPRYKVTKRGQDVALRCDPISGHVSLYWYRQALGQGPEFLTYFNYEAQQDKSGLPNDRFSAERPEGSISTLTIQRTEQRDSAMYRCASSLGDSYPYGYTFGSGTRLTVV.

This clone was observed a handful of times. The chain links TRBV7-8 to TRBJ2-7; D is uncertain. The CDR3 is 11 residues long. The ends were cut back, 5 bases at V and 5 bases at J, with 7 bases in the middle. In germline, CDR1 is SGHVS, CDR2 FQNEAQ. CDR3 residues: CASSPNHEQYF. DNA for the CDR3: TGTGCCAGCAGCCCCAATCACGAGCAGTACTTC.

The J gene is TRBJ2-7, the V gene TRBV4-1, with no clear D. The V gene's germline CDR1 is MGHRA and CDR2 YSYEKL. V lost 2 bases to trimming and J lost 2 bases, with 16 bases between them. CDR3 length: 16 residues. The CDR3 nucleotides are TGCGCCAGCAGCCAATCAGGATACAGTGACGCCTACGAGCAGTACTTC. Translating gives CASSQSGYSDAYEQYF.